What follows describes a single T cell receptor (beta chain). Its specific antigen is unknown. Per-base quality was not reported, and no clone a single base away is much larger than it. These data are taken from a study of technical replicates of blood from a few donors (dated by TCRdb to 2016 to 2017). V drops 6 bases and J drops 8 bases, leaving 13 bases in between. Based on the germline V gene, the CDR1 and CDR2 sequences are MNHEY and SVGAGI. Inclusive of the bounding cysteine and phenylalanine, the CDR3 is 12 residues long. Only the CDR3 DNA stays, 36 bases, in frame from base 1. Library preparation employed the immunoSEQ multiplex PCR assay. TCRdb mirrors the immuneACCESS table, restricted to in-frame sequences. Some clones are absent from its copies; in checked studies, under half trace to an unresolved V gene, and the reason for the others is unknown. The sample data list 60,000 to 85,000 clones, and about 94% of these were observed just once. Of the sample, about 0.4% is held by the ten largest clones.

The chain is assembled from TRBV6-5 and TRBJ1-2; the best D guess is TRBD1, with 6 bases matching. The receptor's source is a human donor in good health. The sequenced sample was T cells isolated from PBMCs. The DNA sequence follows: TGTGCCAGCAGCGAGGGACAAGGAGGCTACACCTTC. It translates as CASSEGQGGYTF.